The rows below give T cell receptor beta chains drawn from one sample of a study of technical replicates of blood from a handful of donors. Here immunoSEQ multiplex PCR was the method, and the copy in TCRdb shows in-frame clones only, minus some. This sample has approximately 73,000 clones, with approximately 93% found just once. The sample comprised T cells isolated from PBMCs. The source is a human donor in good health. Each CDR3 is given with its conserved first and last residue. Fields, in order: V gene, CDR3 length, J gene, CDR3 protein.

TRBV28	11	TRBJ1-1	CASSHQTEAFF
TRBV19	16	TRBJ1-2	CASSIDLRTANYGYTF
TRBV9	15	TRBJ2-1	CASSVASGRLNEQFF
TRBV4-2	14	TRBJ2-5	CASSDTLAPETQYF
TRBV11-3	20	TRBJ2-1	CASSQTPTSGSMRTYNEQFF
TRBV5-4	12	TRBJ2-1	CASSLGIDEQFF
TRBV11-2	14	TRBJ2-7	CASSLGRGSYEQYF
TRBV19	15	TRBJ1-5	CASSQTGGSNQPQHF
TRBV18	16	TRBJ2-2	CASSPSGRDGTGELFF
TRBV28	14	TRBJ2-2	CASSLSGGVGELFF
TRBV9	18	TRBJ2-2	CASSVPLSSGQQTGELFF
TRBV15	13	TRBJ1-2	CATSSPFGWGYTF
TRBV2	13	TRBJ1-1	CASSEQGGTEAFF
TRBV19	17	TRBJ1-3	CASSITGRGASGNTIYF
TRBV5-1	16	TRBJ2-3	CASSLFPSGSTDTQYF
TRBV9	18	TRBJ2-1	CASSVRTSGRRPYNEQFF
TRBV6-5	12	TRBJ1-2	CASSSSGSGYTF
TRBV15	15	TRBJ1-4	CATSLGGVSNEKLFF
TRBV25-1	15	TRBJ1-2	CASSDGTGWDYGYTF
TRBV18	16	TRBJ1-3	CASSPPSGLAGNTIYF
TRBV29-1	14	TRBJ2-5	CSAGGLARGETQYF
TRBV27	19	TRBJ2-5	CASSLRGGRTSVYQETQYF
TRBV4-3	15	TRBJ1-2	CASSLNRGVEYGYTF
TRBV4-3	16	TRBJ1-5	CASSQEAGVSNQPQHF
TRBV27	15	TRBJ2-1	CASSPLSGTTLEQFF
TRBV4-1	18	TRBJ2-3	CASSQELGLAGVTDTQYF
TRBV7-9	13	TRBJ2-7	CASSWTGVYEQYF
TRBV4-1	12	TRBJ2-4	CASSQPEDIQYF